The present T cell receptor (beta chain) was sequenced within a study of blood T cell repertoires in COVID-19. Study-wide context: Sites across the United States, Italy and Spain contributed samples from acute and convalescent COVID-19. Nucleic acid was either cDNA or gDNA, and it came from T cells, B-cell-depleted T cells, or PBMCs.

A COVID-19 case had been met by exposed participants during the 2 weeks before study entry. V trimming: 6 bases; J trimming: 7 bases; junction bases outside the gene matches: 7. The CDR3 has 13 residues. Under the authors' procedure: The authors estimated nucleated cell counts from reference gene primer amplification. Assay: immunoSEQ multiplex PCR; the TCRdb copy retains only in-frame clones and omits some. V and J calls and clone size are copied from that table; D and trimming were computed from the DNA. Of about 300,000 clones in the sample, over 85% are singletons; the top ten hold less than 3%. The chain employs TRBV12-3 or TRBV12-4 and TRBJ2-7, with 9 bases lining up with TRBD1. Specimen: PBMCs or T cells enriched from blood (not recorded which). The receptor's source is a woman in her 50s who had been exposed to COVID-19. The CDR3 loop reads CASSQGQGREQYF. As DNA, the CDR3 is TGTGCCAGCAGCCAGGGACAGGGTCGAGAGCAGTACTTC.